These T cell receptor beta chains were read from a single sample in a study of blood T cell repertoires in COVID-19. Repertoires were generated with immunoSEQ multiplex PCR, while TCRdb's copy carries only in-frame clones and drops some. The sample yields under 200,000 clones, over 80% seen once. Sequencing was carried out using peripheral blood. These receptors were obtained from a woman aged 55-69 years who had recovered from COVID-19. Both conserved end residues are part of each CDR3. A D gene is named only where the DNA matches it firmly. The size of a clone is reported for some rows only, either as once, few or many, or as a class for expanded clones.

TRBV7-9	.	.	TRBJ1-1	TGTGCCAGCAGCGGAGTAGGAGTCAACACTGAAGCTTTCTTT	CASSGVGVNTEAFF
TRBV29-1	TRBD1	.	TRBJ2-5	TGCAGCGTTGAGACAGGGGCCACACTTTTAAAGACCCAGTACTTC	CSVETGATLLKTQYF
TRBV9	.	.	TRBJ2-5	TGTGCCAGCAGCGTAGGGGCCCACGAGACCCAGTACTTC	CASSVGAHETQYF
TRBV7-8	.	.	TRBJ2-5	TGTGCCAGCAGCTTAGCGGGGGGAGAGACCCAGTACTTC	CASSLAGGETQYF
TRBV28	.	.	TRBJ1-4	TGTGCCAGCATCCCCGGGGGTAGTGAAAAACTGTTTTTT	CASIPGGSEKLFF
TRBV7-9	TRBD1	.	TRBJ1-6	TGTGCCAGCAGCCCTGACAGGGTTTCCTATAATTCACCCCTCCACTTT	CASSPDRVSYNSPLHF
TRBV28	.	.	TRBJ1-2	TGTGCCAGCACTCCGGGACTTTTACCGGCCATTTACACCTTC	CASTPGLLPAIYTF
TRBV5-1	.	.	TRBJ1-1	TGCGCCAGCAGCTTCCCGGGTGGGAACACTGAAGCTTTCTTT	CASSFPGGNTEAFF
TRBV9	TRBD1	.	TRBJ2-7	TGTGCCAGCAGTGGACAGGGGGCCTACGAGCAGTACTTC	CASSGQGAYEQYF
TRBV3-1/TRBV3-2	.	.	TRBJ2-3	TGTGCCAGCAGCCAAGGGCCCGCAGATACGCAGTATTTT	CASSQGPADTQYF
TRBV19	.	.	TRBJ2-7	TGTGCCAGTAGTATCTTCTTCGGGACACCCTCCTACGAGCAGTACTTC	CASSIFFGTPSYEQYF
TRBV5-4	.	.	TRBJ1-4	TGTGCCAGCAGACTCGGGGGCAGCGGGGATGAAAAACTGTTTTTT	CASRLGGSGDEKLFF
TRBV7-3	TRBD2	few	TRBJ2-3	TGTGCCAGCAGCTCCCATCTAGCGGGGGGGAGAGATACGCAGTATTTT	CASSSHLAGGRDTQYF
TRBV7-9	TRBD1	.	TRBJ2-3	TGTGCCAGCAGCATGGGACAGCCCACAGATACGCAGTATTTT	CASSMGQPTDTQYF
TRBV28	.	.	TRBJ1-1	TGTGCCAGCAGCCCCTTCGGATTGGGGACAAAGAACACTGAAGCTTTCTTT	CASSPFGLGTKNTEAFF
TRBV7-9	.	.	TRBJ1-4	TGTGCCAGCAGCTTTCGATACGGTAATGAAAAACTGTTTTTT	CASSFRYGNEKLFF